This T cell receptor (beta chain) was sequenced in a study of CD8+ T cells in alopecia areata. Overall study findings and caveats: Clonality in lesional scalp, especially alopecia totalis/universalis, exceeded that of normal scalp. In patients, TCRs were shared less clearly than in mice, and HLA may possibly be involved. Normal-skin resident alphabeta T cells also appear among scalp sample sequences.

The V gene lost 3 bases and the J gene lost 0 bases, with 5 bases spanning the gap. In germline, CDR1 is SGHTA, CDR2 FQGNSA. The length of the CDR3 is 13 residues. To note about this clone: Antigen unknown.

PBMCs provided sorted CD4+ and CD8+ T cells. Sequencing relied on a cDNA template that was reverse transcribed from extracted RNA. The assay was immunoSEQ multiplex PCR, and TCRdb's table has in-frame clones only and misses some. The data contain 110,000 or so clones, approximately 60% of them singletons. This rearrangement joins TRBV7-2 to TRBJ1-1; no definite D call. Sequencing was carried out using CD4+ T cells sorted from blood. This sequence was found in a human donor in good health. The DNA for the CDR3 is TGTGCCAGCAGCTTCGCGCTGAACACTGAAGCTTTCTTT. Its translation: CASSFALNTEAFF.